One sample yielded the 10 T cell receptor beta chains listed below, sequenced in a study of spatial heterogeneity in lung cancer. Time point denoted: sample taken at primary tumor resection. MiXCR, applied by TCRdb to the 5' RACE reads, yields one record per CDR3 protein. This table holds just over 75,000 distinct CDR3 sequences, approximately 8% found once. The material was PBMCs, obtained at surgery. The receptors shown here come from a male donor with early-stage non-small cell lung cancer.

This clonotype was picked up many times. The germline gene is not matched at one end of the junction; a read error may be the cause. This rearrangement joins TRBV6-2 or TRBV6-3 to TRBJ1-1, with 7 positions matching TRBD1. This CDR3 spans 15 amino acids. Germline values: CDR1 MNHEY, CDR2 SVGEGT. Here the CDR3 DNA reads TGTGCCAGCAGCCCAAGGGGGCCCTTGAAAACTGAAGCTTTCTTT. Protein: CASSPRGPLKTEAFF.

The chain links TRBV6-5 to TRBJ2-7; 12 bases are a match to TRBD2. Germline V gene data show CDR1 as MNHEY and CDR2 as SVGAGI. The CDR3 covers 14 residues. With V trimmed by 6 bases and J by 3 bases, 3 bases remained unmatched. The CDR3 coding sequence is TGTGCCAGCAGCCGACTAGCGGGAGACTACGAGCAGTACTTC. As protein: CASSRLAGDYEQYF.

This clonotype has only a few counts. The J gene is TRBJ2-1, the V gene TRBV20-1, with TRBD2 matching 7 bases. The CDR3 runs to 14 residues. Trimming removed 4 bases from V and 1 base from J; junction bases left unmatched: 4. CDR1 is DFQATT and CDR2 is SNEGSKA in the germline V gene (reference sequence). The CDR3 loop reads CSAKPSGSYNEQFF. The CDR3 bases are TGCAGTGCTAAGCCTAGCGGTTCCTACAATGAGCAGTTCTTC.

CDR3 sequence: CASSQLGTGSDIQYF. In nucleotides, the CDR3 is TGCGCCAGCAGCCAGCTCGGGACAGGGTCGGACATTCAGTACTTC. The chain joins TRBV4-1 to TRBJ2-4, with 9 nucleotides matching TRBD1. After removal of 3 bases from V and 8 bases from J, the junction contained 8 bases not matched to a gene. Germline-derived CDR1 and CDR2 are MGHRA and YSYEKL. There are 15 residues in the CDR3.

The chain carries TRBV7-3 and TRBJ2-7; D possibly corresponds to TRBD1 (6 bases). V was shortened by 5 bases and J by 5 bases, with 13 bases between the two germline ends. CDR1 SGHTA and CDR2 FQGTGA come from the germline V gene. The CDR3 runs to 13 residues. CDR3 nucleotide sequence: TGTGCCAGCAGCCACGGACAGACTAACGAGCAGTACTTC. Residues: CASSHGQTNEQYF.

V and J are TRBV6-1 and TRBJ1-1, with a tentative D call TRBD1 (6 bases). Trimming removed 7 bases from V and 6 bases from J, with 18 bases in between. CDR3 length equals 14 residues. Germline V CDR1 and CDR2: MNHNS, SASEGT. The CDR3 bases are TGTGCCAGCAAGTGGGTGATGGGGGGGCCTGAAGCTTTCTTT. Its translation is CASKWVMGGPEAFF.

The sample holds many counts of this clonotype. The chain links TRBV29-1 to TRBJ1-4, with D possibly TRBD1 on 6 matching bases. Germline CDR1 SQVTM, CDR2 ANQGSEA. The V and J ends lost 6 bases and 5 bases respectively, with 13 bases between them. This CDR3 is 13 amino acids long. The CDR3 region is CSVDGGANEKLFF. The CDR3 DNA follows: TGCAGCGTCGATGGGGGGGCCAATGAAAAACTGTTTTTT.

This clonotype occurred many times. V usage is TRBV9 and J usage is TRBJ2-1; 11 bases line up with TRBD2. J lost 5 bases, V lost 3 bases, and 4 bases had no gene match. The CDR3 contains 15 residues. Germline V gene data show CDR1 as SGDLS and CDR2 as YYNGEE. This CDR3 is CASSARLAGNNEQFF. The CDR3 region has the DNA TGTGCCAGCAGCGCCAGACTAGCGGGAAACAATGAGCAGTTCTTC.

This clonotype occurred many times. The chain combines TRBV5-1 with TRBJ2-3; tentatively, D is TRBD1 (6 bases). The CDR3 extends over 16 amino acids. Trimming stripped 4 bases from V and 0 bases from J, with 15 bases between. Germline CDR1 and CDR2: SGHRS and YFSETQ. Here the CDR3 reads CASSPETGRSTDTQYF. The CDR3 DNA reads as TGCGCCAGCAGCCCGGAGACAGGACGTAGCACAGATACGCAGTATTTT.

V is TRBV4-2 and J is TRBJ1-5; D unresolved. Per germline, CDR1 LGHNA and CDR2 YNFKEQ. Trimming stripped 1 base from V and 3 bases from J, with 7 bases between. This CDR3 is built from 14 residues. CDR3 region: CASSQARLNQPQHF. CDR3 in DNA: TGTGCCAGCAGCCAAGCTCGGCTCAATCAGCCCCAGCATTTT.